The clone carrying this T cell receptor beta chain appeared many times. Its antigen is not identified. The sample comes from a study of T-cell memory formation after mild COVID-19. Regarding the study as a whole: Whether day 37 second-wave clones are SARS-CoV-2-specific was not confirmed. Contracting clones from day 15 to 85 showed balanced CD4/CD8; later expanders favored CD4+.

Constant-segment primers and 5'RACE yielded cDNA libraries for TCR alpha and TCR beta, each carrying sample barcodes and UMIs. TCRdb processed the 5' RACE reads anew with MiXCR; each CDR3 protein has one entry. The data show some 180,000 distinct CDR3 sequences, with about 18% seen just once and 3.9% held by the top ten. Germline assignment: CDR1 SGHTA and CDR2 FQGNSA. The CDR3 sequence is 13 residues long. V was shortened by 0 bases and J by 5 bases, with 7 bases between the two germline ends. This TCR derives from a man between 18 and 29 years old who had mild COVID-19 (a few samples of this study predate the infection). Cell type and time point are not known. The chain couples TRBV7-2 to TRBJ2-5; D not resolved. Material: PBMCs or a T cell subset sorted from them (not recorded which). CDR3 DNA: TGTGCCAGCAGCTTAGCAGGGCGGGAGACCCAGTACTTC. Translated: CASSLAGRETQYF.